Listed here is a single T cell receptor (beta chain). The sample holds other DNA sequences that translate to the same CDR3. These data come from a study of blood T cell repertoires in COVID-19. Measured with immunoSEQ multiplex PCR; TCRdb has only the in-frame clones, and not every one. The table lists 200,000 to 250,000 clones, 86% of them singletons. Trimming stripped 5 bases from V and 1 base from J, with 11 bases between. In germline, CDR1 is SGHAT, CDR2 FQNNGV. The CDR3 runs 14 residues. The chain links TRBV11-2 to TRBJ1-1; D may be TRBD1 (5 bases). The TCR was taken from a man at least 80 years old with acute or convalescent COVID-19. The material sequenced was peripheral blood. CDR3 sequence: CASSLTDRNTEAFF. For the CDR3, the DNA is TGTGCCAGCAGCCTAACAGACAGGAACACTGAAGCTTTCTTT.